One sample yielded the 20 T cell receptor beta chains listed below, sequenced in a study of T cell responses to AZD1222 COVID-19 vaccine. Clones were read by immunoSEQ multiplex PCR, and TCRdb kept only the in-frame ones, dropping some. Counted here are about 110,000 clones, about 80% occurring once; the ten biggest clones make up about 9.5%. This sample comprised peripheral blood, obtained on day 0 of AZD1222 vaccination. Receptor source: an adult in good health.

This chain connects TRBV7-3 to TRBJ2-1; a weak D match, TRBD1 (7 bases). Germline CDR1 is SGHTA and CDR2 is FQGTGA. CDR3 length equals 14 residues. Trimming left V 5 bases short and J 7 bases short, with 15 bases between. CDR3 sequence reads: CASSAGTESNEQFF. In nucleotides, the CDR3 is TGTGCCAGCAGCGCGGGGACAGAAAGTAATGAGCAGTTCTTC.

This chain uses TRBV5-4 with TRBJ2-5; 9 bases are a match to TRBD2. Germline CDR1 reads SGHNT; CDR2 reads YYREEE (reference sequence). V shed 7 bases, J shed 5 bases, and the junction held 9 bases outside the gene matches. This CDR3 spans 14 amino acids. CDR3 nucleotides: TGTGCCAGCGGTGTAGCGGGGGCCAGGGAGACCCAGTACTTC. This gives the protein CASGVAGARETQYF.

This clone was found a few times. The rearrangement joins TRBV2 to TRBJ2-5; 8 bases fit TRBD2. V was clipped by 4 bases and J by 2 bases; unmatched bases: 6. The CDR3 extends over 15 amino acids. Germline lookup yields CDR1 SNHLY and CDR2 FYNNEI. The CDR3 nucleotides read TGTGCCAGCAGTGGTGCGGGGGGCCGACAAGAGACCCAGTACTTC. Its translation: CASSGAGGRQETQYF.

The rearrangement joins TRBV7-9 to TRBJ1-5; D unclear. Germline CDR1 SEHNR, CDR2 FQNEAQ (reference sequence). The V end was cut by 3 bases, the J end by 5 bases, with 8 bases between. The CDR3 has 13 amino acids. The CDR3 spells CASSLAAYQPQHF. CDR3 sequence (DNA): TGTGCCAGCAGCTTGGCAGCTTATCAGCCCCAGCATTTT.

This chain connects TRBV2 to TRBJ2-3; maybe TRBD2 (7 bases). This CDR3 spans 15 amino acids. CDR1 and CDR2 from the germline V gene are SNHLY and FYNNEI. With 9 bases removed from V and 4 bases from J, the gap between germline ends came to 20 bases. DNA of the CDR3: TGTGCCAGTAAGGGAGGGGGAGGGCGTGCAGATACGCAGTATTTT. This sequence encodes CASKGGGGRADTQYF.

The chain employs TRBV11-2 and TRBJ2-5; maybe TRBD1 (6 bases). CDR1 SGHAT and CDR2 FQNNGV come from the germline V gene. Trimming pared 4 bases from V and 7 bases from J, leaving 13 bases between. CDR3 length: 13 amino acids. The CDR3 DNA follows: TGTGCCAGCAGCTCCCCGCCAGGGGTGACCCAGTACTTC. Translated: CASSSPPGVTQYF.

This chain links TRBV5-1 with TRBJ2-3; D perhaps matches TRBD2 (5 bases). The germline V gene has CDR1 SGHRS and CDR2 YFSETQ. This CDR3 comprises 17 residues. V shed 4 bases and J shed 2 bases, with 20 bases lying between them. This chain's CDR3 is CASSVGSSPGNTDTQYF. The CDR3 region has the DNA TGCGCCAGCAGCGTGGGGTCGAGTCCCGGGAACACAGATACGCAGTATTTT.

This clone was counted only a few times. The chain uses TRBV5-4 and TRBJ2-5, with D hard to call. The CDR3 consists of 15 residues. The V end was cut by 4 bases, the J end by 3 bases, with 16 bases between. Per germline, CDR1 SGHNT and CDR2 YYREEE (reference sequence). CDR3 sequence (DNA): TGTGCCAGCAGCAATGACTGGCTGGGGAAAGAGACCCAGTACTTC. The encoded protein is CASSNDWLGKETQYF.

The chain combines TRBV11-2 with TRBJ1-1; D not resolved. Trimming took 3 bases from V and 3 from J, leaving 8 bases between them. CDR3 length: 13 residues. Germline values: CDR1 SGHAT, CDR2 FQNNGV. CDR3 nucleotide sequence: TGTGCCAGCAGCTTGAGGGTGGACACTGAAGCTTTCTTT. This codes for CASSLRVDTEAFF.

The chain uses TRBV2 and TRBJ2-2; 8 nucleotides match TRBD2. After removal of 7 bases from V and 4 bases from J, the junction contained 2 bases not matched to a gene. The V gene's germline CDR1 is SNHLY and CDR2 FYNNEI. The CDR3 consists of 13 residues. The CDR3: CASIGTSTGELFF. CDR3 in DNA: TGTGCCAGCATTGGGACTAGCACCGGGGAGCTGTTTTTT. The entire variable domain, with the rest obtained from reference TRBV2 and TRBJ2-2, is as follows: EPEVTQTPSHQVTQMGQEVILRCVPISNHLYFYWYRQILGQKVEFLVSFYNNEISEKSEIFDDQFSVERPDGSNFTLKIRSTKLEDSAMYFCASIGTSTGELFFGEGSRLTVL.

In its sample, this clone was seen a few times. The chain carries TRBV27 and TRBJ1-1; D call uncertain. V shed 5 bases and J shed 1 base, with 5 bases lying between them. Per the germline V gene, CDR1 is MNHEY and CDR2 is SMNVEV (reference sequence). The length of the CDR3 is 12 residues. The CDR3 here is CASSNGNTEAFF. DNA for the CDR3: TGTGCCAGCAGTAATGGGAACACTGAAGCTTTCTTT.

The chain carries TRBV10-3 and TRBJ1-4; no reliable D call. Germline-derived CDR1 and CDR2 are ENHRY and SYGVKD. CDR3 size: 15 residues. Deletions cut 0 bases from V and 2 bases from J, with 7 bases between. The CDR3, as DNA: TGTGCCATCAGTGAGTCTCTGGGGACTAATGAAAAACTGTTTTTT. Translation: CAISESLGTNEKLFF.

The chain employs TRBV6-5 and TRBJ1-4, with D uncertain. This CDR3 comprises 14 residues. V lost 6 bases and J 8 bases, leaving 16 bases between the germline ends. Germline V gene data show CDR1 as MNHEY and CDR2 as SVGAGI. The CDR3 DNA follows: TGTGCCAGCAGCCCGGTGCCTCCGGGCGAAAAACTGTTTTTT. Protein: CASSPVPPGEKLFF.

CDR3 protein: CASSKTGTSRHNEQFF. Written as DNA, the CDR3 is TGTGCCAGCAGCAAAACCGGGACTAGTCGTCACAATGAGCAGTTCTTC. The chain employs TRBV28 and TRBJ2-1, with TRBD2 matching 8 bases. This CDR3 is built from 16 residues. Germline V CDR1 and CDR2: MDHEN, SYDVKM. V was pared by 6 bases and J by 5 bases, with 12 bases of the junction left unmatched.

The chain uses TRBV27 and TRBJ2-1; TRBD2 matches at 10 bases. CDR1 and CDR2 from the germline V gene are MNHEY and SMNVEV (reference sequence). V shed 2 bases and J 5 bases; nucleotides not matched to a gene: 6. The CDR3 runs 16 residues. The CDR3 DNA sequence: TGTGCCAGCAGTTTAAGAACTAGCGGGACAAACAATGAGCAGTTCTTC. Amino acids: CASSLRTSGTNNEQFF.

The chain joins TRBV5-1 to TRBJ2-2, with D maybe TRBD2 (6 bases). The CDR3 totals 15 residues. Germline V lookup: CDR1 SGHRS, CDR2 YFSETQ. V was pared by 2 bases and J by 2 bases, with 10 bases between. The CDR3 reads CASSFRSGNTGELFF. The DNA for the CDR3 is TGCGCCAGCAGCTTTCGTAGCGGCAACACCGGGGAGCTGTTTTTT.

In DNA form, the CDR3 reads TGTGCCAGCATACAGCACGGCGGCGCGGAAAAACTGTTTTTT. It yields the protein CASIQHGGAEKLFF. The J gene is TRBJ1-4, the V gene TRBV28, with D hard to call. Trimming stripped 7 bases from V and 8 bases from J, with 17 bases between. CDR1 and CDR2 (germline): MDHEN, SYDVKM. The CDR3 runs to 14 residues. The variable domain in full, with the rest retrieved from reference TRBV28 and TRBJ1-4, is DVKVTQSSRYLVKRTGEKVFLECVQDMDHENMFWYRQDPGLGLRLIYFSYDVKMKEKGDIPEGYSVSREKKERFSLILESASTNQTSMYLCASIQHGGAEKLFFGSGTQLSVL.

This chain joins TRBV5-5 and TRBJ2-1; TRBD2 is a possible D gene (6 bases). V was shortened by 4 bases and J by 4 bases, with 18 bases between the two germline ends. The length of the CDR3 is 16 residues. Germline lookup yields CDR1 SGHKS and CDR2 YYEKEE (reference sequence). The DNA of the CDR3 is TGTGCCAGCAGCGGATCGACTAGTTTTTCTTACAATGAGCAGTTCTTC. Encoded protein: CASSGSTSFSYNEQFF.

This clone was found once. The J gene is TRBJ2-7, the V gene TRBV6-5; D is possibly TRBD1 (6 bases). The CDR3 length is 14 residues. V dropped 6 bases and J dropped 6 bases, with 18 bases sitting between them. From germline, CDR1 is MNHEY and CDR2 SVGAGI. CDR3 protein: CASRPGTFLREQYF. CDR3 coding DNA: TGTGCCAGCAGACCCGGGACATTCCTCCGCGAGCAGTACTTC.

This clone was counted once. V gene TRBV7-9 combines with J gene TRBJ2-7; D remains unclear. Germline values: CDR1 SEHNR, CDR2 FQNEAQ (reference sequence). Trimming left V 1 base short and J 1 base short, with 8 bases between. This CDR3 is built from 14 residues. CDR3 loop: CASSLVPVSYEQYF. CDR3 coding DNA: TGTGCCAGCAGCTTAGTTCCGGTTTCCTACGAGCAGTACTTC.